A selection of T cell receptor beta chains follows, all from one sample in a study of control samples from healthy donors and cancer patients. The method was immunoSEQ multiplex PCR; TCRdb's version includes in-frame clones alone and lacks a portion of them. The sample shows 100,000 to 150,000 clones, roughly 92% of them seen only once. Sequenced sample: blood. These receptors all stem from a man between 18 and 29 years old in good health. The conserved cysteine and the conserved F or W are not part of the CDR3 here. Clone sizes are given selectively: once, few, many, or a class where the clone is expanded.

V: TRBV6-5; size: .; J: TRBJ1-1; CDR3: ASTRGDTEAF
V: TRBV6-2/TRBV6-3; size: .; J: TRBJ2-7; CDR3: ASSTGNYEQY
V: TRBV11-2; size: .; J: TRBJ2-4; CDR3: ASSLDWTSWNIQY
V: TRBV29-1; size: .; J: TRBJ2-3; CDR3: SVYPWGGHSTDTQY
V: TRBV13; size: .; J: TRBJ1-2; CDR3: ASSLEFLAIGYT
V: TRBV6-2/TRBV6-3; size: .; J: TRBJ2-3; CDR3: ASSYGPGATDTQY
V: TRBV11-2; size: .; J: TRBJ1-1; CDR3: ASSLSTDTEAF
V: TRBV9; size: .; J: TRBJ1-1; CDR3: ASSVDQLLNTEAF
V: TRBV7-9; size: .; J: TRBJ2-5; CDR3: ASSLEWSTETQY
V: TRBV7-9; size: .; J: TRBJ1-2; CDR3: ASSLGVDNYGYT
V: TRBV27; size: .; J: TRBJ2-7; CDR3: ASSLSGAGGSYEQY
V: TRBV19; size: .; J: TRBJ1-3; CDR3: ASTPRSADTIY
V: TRBV5-1; size: .; J: TRBJ2-2; CDR3: ASSTTGTGISGELF
V: TRBV29-1; size: once; J: TRBJ1-1; CDR3: SVEIALNTEAF
V: TRBV4-1; size: .; J: TRBJ2-3; CDR3: ASSPRDRADTDTQY
V: TRBV6-2/TRBV6-3; size: .; J: TRBJ2-1; CDR3: ASSYPRTSGGLSSYNEQF
V: TRBV5-4; size: .; J: TRBJ1-2; CDR3: ASSQDRGNYGYT
V: TRBV7-2; size: .; J: TRBJ2-1; CDR3: ASRVEPDSYNEQF
V: TRBV5-6; size: .; J: TRBJ1-3; CDR3: ASSPTYAGNTIY
V: TRBV11-2; size: .; J: TRBJ1-2; CDR3: ASSKAHAANYGYT
V: TRBV10-3; size: .; J: TRBJ2-1; CDR3: AIRPPRTNEQF
V: TRBV7-9; size: .; J: TRBJ2-1; CDR3: ASSLGGGQGKV
V: TRBV19; size: .; J: TRBJ2-2; CDR3: ASRNGLAGGQGTGELF